The 14 T cell receptor beta chains in this list originate from one sample, sequenced in a study of cytomegalovirus exposure and HLA in healthy donors. The protocol was immunoSEQ multiplex PCR, while the TCRdb copy is restricted to in-frame clones and leaves out a portion. The table has 250,000 to 400,000 clones, roughly nine tenths seen once. Sequencing was carried out using PBMCs. The receptor source for this set is a woman aged 25 to 39 in good health and CMV-seropositive.

V and J are TRBV5-1 and TRBJ2-5; 11 nucleotides line up with TRBD2. Trimming cost V 2 bases and J 0 bases; bases outside gene matches: 6. Germline V gives CDR1 SGHRS, CDR2 YFSETQ. This CDR3 has 17 residues. As DNA, the CDR3 is TGCGCCAGCAGCTTAACCATGACTAGCGGGAACCAAGAGACCCAGTACTTC. Translating it yields CASSLTMTSGNQETQYF.

The rearrangement uses TRBV2 and TRBJ1-1; D unclear. This CDR3 has 11 residues. Germline-derived CDR1 and CDR2 are SNHLY and FYNNEI. With 6 bases removed from V and 4 bases from J, the gap between germline ends came to 6 bases. This CDR3 reads CASRMSTEAFF. The CDR3 coding sequence is TGTGCCAGCAGGATGTCCACTGAAGCTTTCTTT.

The rearrangement uses TRBV5-1 and TRBJ2-5; 8 nucleotides match TRBD1. The CDR3 contains 15 residues. Per germline, CDR1 SGHRS and CDR2 YFSETQ. The ends lost 4 bases at V and 3 bases at J; junction bases unmatched: 8. CDR3 loop: CASSRGQGFEETQYF. CDR3 DNA sequence: TGCGCCAGCAGCCGCGGACAGGGATTCGAAGAGACCCAGTACTTC. Supplemented by reference TRBV5-1 and TRBJ2-5, the full variable domain reads KAGVTQTPRYLIKTRGQQVTLSCSPISGHRSVSWYQQTPGQGLQFLFEYFSETQRNKGNFPGRFSGRQFSNSRSEMNVSTLELGDSALYLCASSRGQGFEETQYFGPGTRLLVL.

The chain's CDR3 is CAISRQGASYEQYF. Written as DNA, the CDR3 is TGTGCCATCAGTAGACAGGGGGCTTCCTACGAGCAGTACTTC. The chain joins TRBV10-3 to TRBJ2-7; TRBD1 matches 10 bases. V shed 5 bases, J shed 1 base, and the junction held 2 bases outside the gene matches. Germline loops: CDR1 ENHRY, CDR2 SYGVKD. This CDR3 is built from 14 residues.

The rearrangement uses TRBV5-6 and TRBJ2-7; D not resolved. Germline V gene data show CDR1 as SGHDT and CDR2 as YYEEEE. This CDR3 comprises 11 residues. V shed 4 bases and J shed 3 bases, with 5 bases lying between them. The CDR3 nucleotides read TGTGCCAGCAGCGTGAACTACGAGCAGTACTTC. Protein sequence: CASSVNYEQYF.

CDR3 nucleotide sequence: TGTGCCAGCAGTTTTCTGCGGCAGGGGGCTGGCTACACCTTC. Protein product: CASSFLRQGAGYTF. The chain uses TRBV28 and TRBJ1-2; 8 bases are shared with TRBD1. CDR1 is MDHEN, CDR2 SYDVKM, per germline. The CDR3 totals 14 residues. Losses at the gene ends were 3 bases for V and 7 bases for J; bases not matched to a gene: 7.

The chain recombines TRBV2 with TRBJ2-7; D might be TRBD2 (5 bases). V was pared by 3 bases and J by 2 bases, with 8 bases between. This CDR3 has 13 residues. The germline gives CDR1 SNHLY, CDR2 FYNNEI. The CDR3 sequence: CASSDMRAYEQYF. Here the CDR3 DNA reads TGTGCCAGCAGTGATATGAGGGCCTACGAGCAGTACTTC. Full variable domain (missing parts from reference TRBV2 and TRBJ2-7): EPEVTQTPSHQVTQMGQEVILRCVPISNHLYFYWYRQILGQKVEFLVSFYNNEISEKSEIFDDQFSVERPDGSNFTLKIRSTKLEDSAMYFCASSDMRAYEQYFGPGTRLTVT.

V gene TRBV29-1 combines with J gene TRBJ2-7; 10 bases fit TRBD1. This CDR3 comprises 15 residues. V dropped 1 base and J dropped 4; count of bases not matched to a gene: 7. Germline CDR1 reads SQVTM; CDR2 reads ANQGSEA. DNA of the CDR3: TGCAGCGTTGAAGGGACAGGGGGAAGAGAATACGAGCAGTACTTC. It specifies CSVEGTGGREYEQYF.

This clone came up once. The DNA of the CDR3 is TGTGCCAGCAGTTCAGGGGGCGGAAACACCATATATTTT. This codes for CASSSGGGNTIYF. This chain connects TRBV27 to TRBJ1-3; 8 nucleotides match TRBD1. The V gene end was trimmed by 4 bases and the J gene end by 4 bases; junction bases not matched to a gene: 0. The CDR3 is 13 amino acids. In germline, CDR1 is MNHEY, CDR2 SMNVEV (reference sequence).

This chain joins TRBV7-2 and TRBJ2-3; D is possibly TRBD2 (7 bases). Germline V gene lookup returns CDR1 SGHTA and CDR2 FQGNSA. The CDR3 sequence is 12 residues long. V dropped 5 bases and J dropped 6 bases, with 9 bases sitting between them. This CDR3 reads CASSEGGDTQYF. CDR3 sequence (DNA): TGTGCCAGCAGCGAGGGGGGGGATACGCAGTATTTT.

This clone was found once. The chain uses TRBV28 and TRBJ1-5; D ambiguous. Germline CDR1 reads MDHEN; CDR2 reads SYDVKM. V lost 6 bases and J 4 bases, leaving 22 bases between the germline ends. The CDR3 loop spans 17 amino acids. CDR3 loop: CASSPGTLLSRNQPQHF. CDR3 DNA sequence: TGTGCCAGCAGCCCCGGAACATTACTTAGTCGAAATCAGCCCCAGCATTTT.

V and J are TRBV10-3 and TRBJ2-2; 13 bases match TRBD2. This CDR3 is 18 amino acids long. Trimming cost V 2 bases and J 3 bases; bases outside gene matches: 6. CDR1 is ENHRY, CDR2 SYGVKD, per germline. CDR3 region: CAISEGLAGVIDTGELFF. The CDR3 nucleotides read TGTGCCATCAGTGAGGGACTAGCGGGAGTCATTGACACCGGGGAGCTGTTTTTT.

The chain employs TRBV28 and TRBJ1-2; perhaps TRBD1 as D (6 bases). The germline gives CDR1 MDHEN, CDR2 SYDVKM. Trimming stripped 5 bases from V and 4 bases from J, with 11 bases between. This CDR3 region has 13 residues. In DNA form, the CDR3 reads TGTGCCAGCAGTGACCCAGGGGCCTATGGCTACACCTTC. This sequence encodes CASSDPGAYGYTF.

This chain joins TRBV28 and TRBJ1-5; the D gene is possibly TRBD1 (6 bases). The length of the CDR3 is 17 residues. Trimming removed 4 bases from V and 7 bases from J, with 23 bases in between. Germline V gene lookup returns CDR1 MDHEN and CDR2 SYDVKM. CDR3 amino acids: CASSSPFMSGQSQPQHF. CDR3 sequence (DNA): TGTGCCAGCAGTTCCCCCTTTATGTCCGGACAGTCGCAGCCCCAGCATTTT.